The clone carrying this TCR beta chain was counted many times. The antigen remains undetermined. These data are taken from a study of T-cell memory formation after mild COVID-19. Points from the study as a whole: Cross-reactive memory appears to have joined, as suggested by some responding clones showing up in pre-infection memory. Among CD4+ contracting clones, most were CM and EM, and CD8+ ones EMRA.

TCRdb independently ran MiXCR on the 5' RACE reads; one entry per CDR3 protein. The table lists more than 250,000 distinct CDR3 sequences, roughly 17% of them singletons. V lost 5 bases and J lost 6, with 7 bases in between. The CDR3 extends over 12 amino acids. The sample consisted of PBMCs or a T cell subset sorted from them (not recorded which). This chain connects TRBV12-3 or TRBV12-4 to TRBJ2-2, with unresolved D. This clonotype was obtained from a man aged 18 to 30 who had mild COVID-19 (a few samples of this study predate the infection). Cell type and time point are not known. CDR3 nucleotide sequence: TGTGCCAGCAGTCTTTCTGCCGGGGAGCTGTTTTTT. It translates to CASSLSAGELFF.